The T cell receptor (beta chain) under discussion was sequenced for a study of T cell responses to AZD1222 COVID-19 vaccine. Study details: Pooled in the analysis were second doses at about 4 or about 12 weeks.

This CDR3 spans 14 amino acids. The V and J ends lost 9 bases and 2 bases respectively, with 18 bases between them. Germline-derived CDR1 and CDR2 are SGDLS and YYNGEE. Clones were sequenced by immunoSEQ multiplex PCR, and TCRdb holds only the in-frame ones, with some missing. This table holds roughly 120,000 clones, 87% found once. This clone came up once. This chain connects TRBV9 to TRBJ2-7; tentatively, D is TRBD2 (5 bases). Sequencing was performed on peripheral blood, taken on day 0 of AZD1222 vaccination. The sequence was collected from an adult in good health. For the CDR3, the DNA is TGTGCCACCTCCCGAGGGAAGGCCGCCTACGAGCAGTACTTC. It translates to CATSRGKAAYEQYF.